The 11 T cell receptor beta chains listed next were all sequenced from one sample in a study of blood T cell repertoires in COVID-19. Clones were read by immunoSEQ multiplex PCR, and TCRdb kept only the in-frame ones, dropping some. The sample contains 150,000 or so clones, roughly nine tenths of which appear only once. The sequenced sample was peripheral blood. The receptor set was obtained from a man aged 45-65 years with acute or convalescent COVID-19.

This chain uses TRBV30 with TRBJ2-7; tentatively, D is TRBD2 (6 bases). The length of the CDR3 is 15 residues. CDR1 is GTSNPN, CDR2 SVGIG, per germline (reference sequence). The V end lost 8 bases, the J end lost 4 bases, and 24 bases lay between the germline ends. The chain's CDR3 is CAGSPGIGGFYEQYF. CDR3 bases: TGTGCCGGAAGTCCGGGAATTGGGGGGTTTTACGAGCAGTACTTC.

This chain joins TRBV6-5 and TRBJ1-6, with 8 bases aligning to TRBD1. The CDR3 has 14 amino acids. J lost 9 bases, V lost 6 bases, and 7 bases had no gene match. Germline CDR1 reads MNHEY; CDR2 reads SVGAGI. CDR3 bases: TGTGCCAGCAGACCGCAGGGGGCGGGTTCACCCCTCCACTTT. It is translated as CASRPQGAGSPLHF.

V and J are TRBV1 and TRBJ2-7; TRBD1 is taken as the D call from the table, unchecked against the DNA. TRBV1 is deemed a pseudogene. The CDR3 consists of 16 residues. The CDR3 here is CTSSHPRGESSYEQYV. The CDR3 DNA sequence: TGCACCAGCAGCCATCCCAGGGGCGAGAGCTCCTACGAGCAGTACGTC.

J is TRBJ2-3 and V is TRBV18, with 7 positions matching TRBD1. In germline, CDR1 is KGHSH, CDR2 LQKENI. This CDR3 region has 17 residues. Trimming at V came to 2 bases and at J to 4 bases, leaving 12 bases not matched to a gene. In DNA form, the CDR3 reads TGTGCCAGCTCACCAAGAGCGACAGGGATAAGGGCAGATACGCAGTATTTT. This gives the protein CASSPRATGIRADTQYF.

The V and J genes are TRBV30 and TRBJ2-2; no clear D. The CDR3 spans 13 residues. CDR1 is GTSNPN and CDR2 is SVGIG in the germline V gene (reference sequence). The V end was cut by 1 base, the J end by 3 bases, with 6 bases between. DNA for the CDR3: TGTGCCTGGAGTGCTTCCTACACCGGGGAGCTGTTTTTT. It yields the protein CAWSASYTGELFF.

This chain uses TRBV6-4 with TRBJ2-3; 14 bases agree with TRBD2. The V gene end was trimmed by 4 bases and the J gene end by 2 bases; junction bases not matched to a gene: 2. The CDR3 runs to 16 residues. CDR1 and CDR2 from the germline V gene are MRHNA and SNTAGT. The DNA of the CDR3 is TGTGCCAGCAGTGGGACTAGCGGGGGGCACACAGATACGCAGTATTTT. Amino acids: CASSGTSGGHTDTQYF.

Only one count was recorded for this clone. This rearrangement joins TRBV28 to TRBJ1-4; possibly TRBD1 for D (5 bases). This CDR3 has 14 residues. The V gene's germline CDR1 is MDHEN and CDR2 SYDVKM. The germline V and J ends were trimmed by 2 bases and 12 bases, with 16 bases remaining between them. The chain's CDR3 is CASSLGGRTIELFF. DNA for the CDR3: TGTGCCAGCAGTTTAGGGGGGAGGACGATAGAACTGTTTTTT.

The CDR3 region has the DNA TGCGCCAGCAGGGTGGGGGGGGCGAGGACTGAAGCTTTCTTT. This translates into CASRVGGARTEAFF. V usage is TRBV5-1 and J usage is TRBJ1-1; TRBD1 might be the D (6 bases). The germline V and J ends were trimmed by 5 bases and 5 bases, with 16 bases remaining between them. Germline V gene lookup returns CDR1 SGHRS and CDR2 YFSETQ. The CDR3 is 14 amino acids.

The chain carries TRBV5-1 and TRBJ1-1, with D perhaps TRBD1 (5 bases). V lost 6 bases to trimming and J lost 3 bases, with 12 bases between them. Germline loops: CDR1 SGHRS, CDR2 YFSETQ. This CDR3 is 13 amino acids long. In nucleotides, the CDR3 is TGCGCCAGCATCCGGGGGTCGGACACTGAAGCTTTCTTT. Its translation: CASIRGSDTEAFF.

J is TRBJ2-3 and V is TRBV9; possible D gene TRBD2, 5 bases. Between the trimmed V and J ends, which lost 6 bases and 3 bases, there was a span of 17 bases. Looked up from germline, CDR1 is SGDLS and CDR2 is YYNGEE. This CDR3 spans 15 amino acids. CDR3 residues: CASTTAARGTDTQYF. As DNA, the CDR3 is TGTGCCAGCACGACGGCGGCCAGAGGGACAGATACGCAGTATTTT.

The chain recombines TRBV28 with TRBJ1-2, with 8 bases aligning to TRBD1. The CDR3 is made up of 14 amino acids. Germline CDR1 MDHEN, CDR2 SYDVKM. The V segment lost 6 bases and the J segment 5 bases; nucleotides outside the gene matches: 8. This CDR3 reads CASRATGVGYGYTF. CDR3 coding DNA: TGTGCCAGCAGGGCGACAGGGGTCGGGTATGGCTACACCTTC.